This paragraph reports one T cell receptor beta chain. This clone was seen a handful of times. Its antigen has not been determined. No base qualities exist here, and no much larger clone lies one base off it. The sample belongs to a study of beta chain features in type 1 diabetes (dated by TCRdb to the late 2010s). A note on the overall study: No differences in mean age, gender distribution, total cell number or subset yield were found between patients and healthy donors. A total of roughly 100,000,000 sorted cells were examined across all samples, and the number of cells per subset was strongly correlated with RNA yield. The study compared TCRB repertoires of sorted circulating CD4+ T cell subsets between recently diagnosed type 1 diabetes patients and matched healthy donors. Whereas all 30 or so donors provided naive and central memory subsets, regulatory and stem cell-like memory subsets were isolated from just 8 patients and roughly 8 healthy donors. The paper's findings and limits, for the study overall: The naive, central memory and regulatory TCRB repertoires appeared to resemble one another more closely among patients than among healthy donors. Shorter templates might be favored by PCR, yet because patient and control samples were amplified and corrected together, any such skew would affect both groups equally. Fewer insertions and more nucleotide deletions at VDJ recombination sites were observed in patients with type 1 diabetes, implying thymic rearrangement abnormalities. Because cDNA rather than genomic DNA was sequenced, highly expressing activated cells could have been over-represented, although no difference in activation and CD3 levels was found between groups. A moderate but significant shortening of TCRB CDR3 length was observed in type 1 diabetes patients in all four CD4+ subsets. Because small numbers of individuals were included in the HLA sub-analyses, any influence of HLA type on TCRB rearrangement was left unresolved.

V lost 1 base and J lost 6 bases, and the count of bases not matched to a germline gene is 2. The germline V gene sets CDR1 to SGHAT and CDR2 to FQNNGV. The CDR3 holds 15 amino acids from the cysteine to the phenylalanine. CDR3 DNA only is kept here, 45 bases in frame from base 1. The entire amount of isolated RNA was reverse transcribed using the High Capacity cDNA Reverse Transcription Kit, so the sequenced TCRB transcripts were expressed ones. Deep immunoSEQ sequencing was performed on naive, central memory and regulatory T cell samples, with an average of roughly 3.3 million total reads per sample. Sorted cells were lysed in RLT buffer, and RNA was extracted using DNase-treated RNeasy Micro or Mini kits according to cell number. Each cell subset was processed separately to prevent cross-contamination, with patient and healthy donor samples processed together. The immunoSEQ multiplex PCR was used to amplify TCRB sequences from cDNA, generating 87-bp fragments that spanned the CDR3 region. Amplicons were sequenced on the Illumina HiSeq platform. The original pipeline was this. Synthetic template baselines were used to correct PCR bias computationally, reads within Hamming distance 2 were collapsed, and singletons that could not be merged were discarded. Reads were aligned against IMGT to assign V, D and J genes, CDR3 length and insertions or deletions at six rearrangement sites. Within each subset, clonotype counts were normalized to the number of sorted cells before true diversity and Gini coefficients were calculated with the tcR R package. The overlap coefficient, calculated on TCRB nucleotide sequences, was used to quantify repertoire sharing. Out-of-frame TCRB sequences from naive cells were analyzed as a proxy for the pre-selection repertoire. TCRdb retrieved this table from immuneACCESS and kept in-frame rearrangements only. Not all clones are present; in checked studies, unresolved V genes account for under half, and no reason is known for the remainder. The V and J calls and clone size are taken from that table; D and trimming were inferred from the DNA. Across this sample there are 150,000 to 200,000 clones, with almost 65% seen only once. The top ten hold about 0.1% of the sample.

Each donor gave one peripheral blood draw, roughly 0.11 L on average, collected into heparinised tubes. A BD FACSAria II and a panel including CD45RO, CCR7, CD25, CD127, CD95 and CD27 were used to sort naive, central memory, regulatory and stem cell-like memory CD4+ T cells. A purity above 95% was achieved for all sorted populations. PBMCs were isolated immediately by Lymphoprep density gradient centrifugation and stained directly without culture. So that batch effects would be minimized, each experiment stained and sorted samples in pairs, pairing one healthy donor with one patient. Recombination connected TRBV11-2 to TRBJ1-4; 10 of the junction bases match TRBD1. The source of this sequence is a man younger than 40 with type 1 diabetes. Source material: naive CD4+ T cells from blood. According to the study, the label for this sample's cell subset or site signals: true naive CD4+ T cells. The CDR3 reads as follows: CASSLVGTGDEKLFF. The sequenced DNA is TGTGCCAGCAGCTTAGTTGGGACAGGGGATGAAAAACTGTTTTTT.